Sequencing of this T cell receptor beta chain was carried out in a study of molecular identifiers for immune sequencing clone quantification. The CDR3 is 14 residues long. With 5 bases removed from V and 5 bases from J, the gap between germline ends came to 15 bases. Germline V lookup: CDR1 MDHEN, CDR2 SYDVKM. This clonotype was seen ten or more times. In TCRdb, the PCR reads were re-called with MiXCR into one record per CDR3 protein. Here the sample spans hundreds of thousands of distinct CDR3 sequences, 25% being singletons. V and J are TRBV28 and TRBJ1-1; D call uncertain. The receptor was derived from a human donor in good health. Some libraries in this study had Jurkat cell RNA spiked in. Sequenced material: naive CD8+ T cells from blood, with Jurkat cell RNA spiked in. This sample's subset: FACS-sorted CD8+CD4-CCR7+CD45RA+ naive T cells. The CDR3 protein is CASSHPYAGTEAFF. The CDR3 DNA follows: TGTGCCAGCAGTCACCCTTATGCTGGTACTGAAGCTTTCTTT.